Reported below is one T cell receptor (beta chain). Antigen specificity is unknown. Sequencing was performed with immunoSEQ multiplex PCR; in TCRdb, only in-frame clones are kept and a portion is missing. The table has 70,000 or so clones, roughly 73% seen once. This CDR3 is 14 amino acids long. CDR1 MNHEY and CDR2 SVGEGT come from the germline V gene. The germline V and J ends were trimmed by 5 bases and 1 base, with 9 bases remaining between them. The sample belongs to a study of vaccination effects on CD4 cells after COVID-19. Sequencing in the ViraFEST assay came after antigen-specific CD4+ T cells had been expanded with viral peptide pools, which were used to stimulate PBMC. With 9 to 11 days of culture completed, CD4+ T cells were isolated. SARS-CoV-2 infected the person between March and December 2020, as confirmed by PCR.

This sequence originates from a human donor who had a prior SARS-CoV-2 infection. Source: CD4+ T cells from PBMCs cultured with HIV peptides, taken before COVID-19 vaccination. The subset here: HIV-1 Nef peptide pool negative control/reference culture. The chain joins TRBV6-2 or TRBV6-3 to TRBJ2-4; D possibly uses TRBD1 or TRBD2 (5 bases each). CDR3 protein: CASSRGTAKNIQYF. CDR3 sequence (DNA): TGTGCCAGCAGTCGTGGGACGGCCAAAAACATTCAGTACTTC.